The source of this T cell receptor (beta chain) is a study of blood T cell repertoires in COVID-19. The V and J ends lost 5 bases and 4 bases respectively, with 14 bases between them. The CDR3 runs 15 residues. Germline V gene data show CDR1 as SGHAT and CDR2 as FQNNGV. This table comes from immunoSEQ multiplex PCR, and its TCRdb copy is limited to in-frame clones, with some not included. The data show a few hundred thousand clones, with 85% to 90% seen just once and approximately 6.5% held by the top ten. V gene TRBV11-2 combines with J gene TRBJ1-4, with a possible D match to TRBD1 (6 bases). The source material was peripheral blood. The receptor comes from a woman aged 45-59 years with COVID-19, enrolled during active disease. The DNA of the CDR3 is TGTGCCAGCAGCGGGGGGGGCAGGATTAATGAAAAACTGTTTTTT. Residues: CASSGGGRINEKLFF.